This T cell receptor (beta chain) was recorded in a study of cytomegalovirus exposure and HLA in healthy donors. The data were produced by immunoSEQ multiplex PCR, yet TCRdb's version contains in-frame clones alone and is incomplete. The data contain 65,000 or so clones, roughly 94% of them seen just once; the ten biggest clones take up about 4%. V shed 0 bases, J shed 5 bases, and the junction held 10 bases outside the gene matches. The germline V gene encodes CDR1 SGHNT and CDR2 YYREEE (reference sequence). The CDR3 length is 17 residues. Sequenced material: PBMCs. This TCR was sampled from a young man in good health and CMV-seropositive. The chain uses TRBV5-4 and TRBJ2-5, with 10 bases fitting TRBD1. The CDR3 sequence: CASSLGPRQGAGETQYF. The CDR3 region has the DNA TGTGCCAGCAGCTTGGGACCCCGACAGGGGGCCGGGGAGACCCAGTACTTC.